This paragraph reports one T cell receptor (beta chain). The V and J ends lost 1 base and 3 bases, in that order; junction bases with no gene match: 6. Germline V gene data show CDR1 as DFQATT and CDR2 as SNEGSKA (reference sequence). This CDR3 comprises 16 residues. This specimen belongs to a study of identical twins. A single record per CDR3 protein comes from TCRdb applying MiXCR to the 5' RACE reads. The sample holds some 230,000 distinct CDR3 sequences, approximately 7.1% seen once. The data were also submitted as part of a second study, on T cells expressing NK-cell markers. From that paper: HCMV serostatus: seven of eight sequenced donors positive, one negative. Among the experiments, several used an anti-gamma-delta TCR antibody to restrict sorting to alpha-beta TCR T cells.

This rearrangement joins TRBV20-1 to TRBJ2-1, with TRBD2 matching over 10 bases. The sequence was obtained from a young woman in good health. The sample taken for sequencing was CD8+ T cells sorted from blood. DNA for the CDR3: TGCAGTGCTAGAGGGCTAGCGGGAGCGGTCTACAATGAGCAGTTCTTC. Its protein product is CSARGLAGAVYNEQFF.